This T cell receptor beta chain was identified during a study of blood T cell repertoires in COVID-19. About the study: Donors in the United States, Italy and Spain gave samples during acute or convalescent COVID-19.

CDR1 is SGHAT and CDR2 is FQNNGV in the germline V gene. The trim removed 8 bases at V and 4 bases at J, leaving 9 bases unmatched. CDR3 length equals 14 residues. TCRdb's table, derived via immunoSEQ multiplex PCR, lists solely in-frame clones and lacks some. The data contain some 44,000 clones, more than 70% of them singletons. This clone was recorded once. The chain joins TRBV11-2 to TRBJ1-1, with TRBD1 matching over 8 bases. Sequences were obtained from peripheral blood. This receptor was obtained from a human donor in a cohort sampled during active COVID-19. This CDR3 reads CASGQTGGITEAFF. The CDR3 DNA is TGTGCCAGCGGTCAAACAGGGGGGATCACTGAAGCTTTCTTT.